The clone carrying this TCR beta chain was observed a handful of times. Its specificity is unknown. The sample comes from a study of T cell repertoires in cytomegalovirus infection. Findings of the study overall: Ex vivo, HLA-C-restricted CMV-specific TCR beta clonotypes prevailed over the rest of the response.

The germline gives CDR1 SEHNR, CDR2 FQNEAQ (reference sequence). V was clipped by 3 bases and J by 2 bases, with 14 bases between them. This CDR3 comprises 16 residues. TCRdb processed the reads anew with MiXCR; each CDR3 protein has one entry. The sample has roughly 190,000 distinct CDR3 sequences; nearly 9.5% are singletons. This TCR was sampled from a human donor in good health (CMV status not recorded). Some clones in this sample may be carry-over from other donors' samples. The chain has TRBV7-9 and TRBJ1-5; D is perhaps TRBD1 (6 bases). The sample comprised PBMCs. This CDR3 is CASSLDRGHRNQPQHF. Here the CDR3 DNA reads TGTGCCAGCAGCTTGGATAGGGGACACCGCAATCAGCCCCAGCATTTT.